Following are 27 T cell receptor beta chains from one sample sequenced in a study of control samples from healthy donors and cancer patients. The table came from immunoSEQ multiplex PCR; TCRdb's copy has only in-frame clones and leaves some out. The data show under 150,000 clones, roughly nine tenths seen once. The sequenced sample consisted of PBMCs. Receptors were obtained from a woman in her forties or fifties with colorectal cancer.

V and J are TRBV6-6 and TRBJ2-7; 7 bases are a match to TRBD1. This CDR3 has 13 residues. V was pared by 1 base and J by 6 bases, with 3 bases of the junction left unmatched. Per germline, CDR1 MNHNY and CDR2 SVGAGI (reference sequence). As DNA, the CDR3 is TGTGCCAGCAGTTACTGGGACAGTCCCGAGCAGTACTTC. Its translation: CASSYWDSPEQYF.

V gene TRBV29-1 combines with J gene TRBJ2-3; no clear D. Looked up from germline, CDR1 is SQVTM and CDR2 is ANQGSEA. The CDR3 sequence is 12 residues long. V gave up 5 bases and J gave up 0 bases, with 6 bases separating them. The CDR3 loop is CSVLMSTDTQYF. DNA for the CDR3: TGCAGCGTTTTAATGAGCACAGATACGCAGTATTTT.

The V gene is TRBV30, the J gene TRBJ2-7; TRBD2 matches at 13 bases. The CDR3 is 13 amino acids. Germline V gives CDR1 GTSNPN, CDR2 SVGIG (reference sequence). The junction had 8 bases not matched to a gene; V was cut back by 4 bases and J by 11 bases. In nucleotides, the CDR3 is TGTGCCTGGACTGTAAGGACTAGCGGGAGTAAGTACTTC. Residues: CAWTVRTSGSKYF.

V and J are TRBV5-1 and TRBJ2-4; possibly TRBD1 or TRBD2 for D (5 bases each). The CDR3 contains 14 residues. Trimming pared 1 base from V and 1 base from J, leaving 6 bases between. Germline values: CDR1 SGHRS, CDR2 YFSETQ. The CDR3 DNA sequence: TGCGCCAGCAGCTTGTGGGGGGCCAAAAACATTCAGTACTTC. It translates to CASSLWGAKNIQYF.

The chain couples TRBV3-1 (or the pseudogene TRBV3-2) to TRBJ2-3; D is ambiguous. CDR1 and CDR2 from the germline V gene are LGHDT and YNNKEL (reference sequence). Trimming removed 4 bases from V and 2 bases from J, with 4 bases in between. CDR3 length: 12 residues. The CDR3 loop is CASSRLTDTQYF. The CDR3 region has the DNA TGTGCCAGCAGCCGACTCACAGATACGCAGTATTTT.

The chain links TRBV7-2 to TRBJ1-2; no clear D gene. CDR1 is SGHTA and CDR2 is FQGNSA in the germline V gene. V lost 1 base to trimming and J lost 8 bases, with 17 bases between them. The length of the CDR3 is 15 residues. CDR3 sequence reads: CASSLVARDTQGYTF. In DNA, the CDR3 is TGTGCCAGCAGCTTAGTGGCCCGGGATACGCAGGGCTACACCTTC.

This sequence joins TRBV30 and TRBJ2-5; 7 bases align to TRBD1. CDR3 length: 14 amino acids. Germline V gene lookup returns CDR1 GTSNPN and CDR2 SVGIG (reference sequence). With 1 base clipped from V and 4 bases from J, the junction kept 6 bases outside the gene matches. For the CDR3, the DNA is TGTGCCTGGAGTGGCAAGACAGGGCCAGAGACCCAGTACTTC. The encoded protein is CAWSGKTGPETQYF.

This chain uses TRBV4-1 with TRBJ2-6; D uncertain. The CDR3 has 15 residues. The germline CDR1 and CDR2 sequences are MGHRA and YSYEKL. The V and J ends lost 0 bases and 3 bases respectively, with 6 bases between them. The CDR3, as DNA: TGCGCCAGCAGCCAAGAAGTAAGTGGGGCCAACGTCCTGACTTTC. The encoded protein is CASSQEVSGANVLTF.

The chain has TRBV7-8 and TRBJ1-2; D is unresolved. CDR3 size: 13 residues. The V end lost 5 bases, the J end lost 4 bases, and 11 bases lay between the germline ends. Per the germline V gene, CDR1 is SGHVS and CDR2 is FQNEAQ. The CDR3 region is CASSRPGSYGYTF. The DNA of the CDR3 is TGTGCCAGCAGCCGGCCCGGGTCCTATGGCTACACCTTC.

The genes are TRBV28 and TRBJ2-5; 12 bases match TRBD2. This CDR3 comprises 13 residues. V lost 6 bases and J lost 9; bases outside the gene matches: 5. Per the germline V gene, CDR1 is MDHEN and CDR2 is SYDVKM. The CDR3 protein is CASRRTSGMAQYF. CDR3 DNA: TGTGCCAGCAGGCGGACTAGCGGGATGGCCCAGTACTTC.

CDR3 loop: CASSSDRGSIQAFF. DNA for the CDR3: TGTGCCAGCAGTTCCGACAGGGGCAGCATTCAAGCTTTCTTT. The chain has TRBV6-5 and TRBJ1-1; 8 bases fit TRBD1. CDR1 MNHEY and CDR2 SVGAGI come from the germline V gene. The CDR3 has 14 residues. Trimming took 4 bases from V and 9 from J; bases not matched to a gene: 10.

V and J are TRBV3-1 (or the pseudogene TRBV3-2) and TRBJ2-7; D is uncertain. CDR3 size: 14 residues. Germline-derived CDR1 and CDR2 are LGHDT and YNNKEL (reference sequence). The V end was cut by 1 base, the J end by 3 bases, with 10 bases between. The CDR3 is CASSQGQAGYEQYF. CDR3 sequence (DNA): TGTGCCAGCAGCCAAGGGCAGGCCGGCTACGAGCAGTACTTC.

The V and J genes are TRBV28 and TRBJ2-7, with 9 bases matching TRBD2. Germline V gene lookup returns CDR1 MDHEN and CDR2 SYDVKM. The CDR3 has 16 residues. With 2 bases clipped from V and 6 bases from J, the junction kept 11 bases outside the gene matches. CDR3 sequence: CASSLGVQREAGEQYF. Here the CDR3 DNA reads TGTGCCAGCAGTTTAGGTGTCCAGCGGGAGGCGGGCGAGCAGTACTTC.

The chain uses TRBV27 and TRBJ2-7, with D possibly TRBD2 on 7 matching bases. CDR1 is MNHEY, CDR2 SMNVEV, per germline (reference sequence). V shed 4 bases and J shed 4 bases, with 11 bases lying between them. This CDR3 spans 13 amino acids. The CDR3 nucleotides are TGTGCCAGCAGTTCGGGGGGCTCATACGAGCAGTACTTC. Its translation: CASSSGGSYEQYF.

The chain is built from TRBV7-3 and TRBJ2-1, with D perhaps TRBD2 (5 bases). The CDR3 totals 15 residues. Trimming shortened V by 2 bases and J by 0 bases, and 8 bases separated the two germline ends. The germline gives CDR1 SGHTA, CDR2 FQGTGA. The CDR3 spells CASSLHGDSYNEQFF. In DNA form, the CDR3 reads TGTGCCAGCAGCTTACACGGGGACTCCTACAATGAGCAGTTCTTC.

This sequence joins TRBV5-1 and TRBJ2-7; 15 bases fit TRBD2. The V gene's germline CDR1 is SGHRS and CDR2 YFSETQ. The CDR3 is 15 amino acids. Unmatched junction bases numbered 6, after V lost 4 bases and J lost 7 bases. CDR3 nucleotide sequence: TGCGCCAGCAGCCCATGGACTAGCGGGAGGGTTGAGCAGTACTTC. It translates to CASSPWTSGRVEQYF.

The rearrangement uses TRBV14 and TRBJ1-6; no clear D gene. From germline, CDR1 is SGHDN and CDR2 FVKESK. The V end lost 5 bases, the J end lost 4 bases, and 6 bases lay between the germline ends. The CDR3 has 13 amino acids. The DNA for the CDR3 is TGTGCCAGCAGCGCACAGTATAATTCACCCCTCCACTTT. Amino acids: CASSAQYNSPLHF.

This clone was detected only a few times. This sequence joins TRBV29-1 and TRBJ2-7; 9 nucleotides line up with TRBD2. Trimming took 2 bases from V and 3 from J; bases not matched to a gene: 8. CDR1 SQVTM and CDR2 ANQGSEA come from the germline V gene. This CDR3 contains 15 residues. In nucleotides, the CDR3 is TGCAGCGTTGAAACCCGGACTAGCGATTTCTACGAGCAGTACTTC. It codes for CSVETRTSDFYEQYF.

The CDR3 sequence: CATSRDGTFSYEQYF. CDR3 in DNA: TGTGCCACCAGCAGAGATGGTACTTTCTCCTACGAGCAGTACTTC. The chain recombines TRBV15 with TRBJ2-7; the D is unclear. The V end was cut by 0 bases, the J end by 0 bases, with 9 bases between. The V gene's germline CDR1 is LNHNV and CDR2 YYDKDF (reference sequence). This CDR3 comprises 15 residues.

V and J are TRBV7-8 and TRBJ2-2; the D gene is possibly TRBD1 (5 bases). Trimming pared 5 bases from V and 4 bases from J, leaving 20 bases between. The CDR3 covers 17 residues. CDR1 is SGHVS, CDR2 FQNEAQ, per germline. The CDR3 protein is CASSLVGQGILTGELFF. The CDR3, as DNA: TGTGCCAGCAGCCTCGTGGGGCAGGGAATACTCACCGGGGAGCTGTTTTTT.

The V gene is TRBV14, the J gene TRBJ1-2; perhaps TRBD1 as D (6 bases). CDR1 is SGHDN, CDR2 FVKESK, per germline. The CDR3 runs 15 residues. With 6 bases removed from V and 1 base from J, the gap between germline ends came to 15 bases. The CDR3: CASSPPGAYNYGYTF. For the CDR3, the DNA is TGTGCCAGCAGTCCCCCAGGGGCATATAACTATGGCTACACCTTC.

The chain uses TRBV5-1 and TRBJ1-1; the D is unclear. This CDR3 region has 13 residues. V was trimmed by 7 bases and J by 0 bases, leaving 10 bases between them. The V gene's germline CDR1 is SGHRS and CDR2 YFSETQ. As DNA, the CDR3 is TGCGCCAGCCGTTGGGGTATGAACACTGAAGCTTTCTTT. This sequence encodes CASRWGMNTEAFF.

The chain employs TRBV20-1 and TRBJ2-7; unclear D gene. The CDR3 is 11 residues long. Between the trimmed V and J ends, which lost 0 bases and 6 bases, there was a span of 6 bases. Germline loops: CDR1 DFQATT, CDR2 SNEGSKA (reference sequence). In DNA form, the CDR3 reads TGCAGTGCTAGAGATCCCCCCGAGCAGTACTTC. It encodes CSARDPPEQYF.

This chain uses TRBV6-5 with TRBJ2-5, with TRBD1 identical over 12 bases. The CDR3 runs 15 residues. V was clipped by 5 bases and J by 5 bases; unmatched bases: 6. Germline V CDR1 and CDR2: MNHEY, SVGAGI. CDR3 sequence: CASSTGTGGRETQYF. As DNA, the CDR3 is TGTGCCAGCAGTACTGGGACAGGGGGCCGGGAGACCCAGTACTTC.

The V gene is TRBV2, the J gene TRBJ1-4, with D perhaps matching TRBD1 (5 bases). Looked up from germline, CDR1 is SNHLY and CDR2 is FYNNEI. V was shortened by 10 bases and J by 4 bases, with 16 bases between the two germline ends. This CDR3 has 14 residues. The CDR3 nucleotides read TGTGCCATCGAGAGAGTTGGGGGTAATGAAAAACTGTTTTTT. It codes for CAIERVGGNEKLFF.

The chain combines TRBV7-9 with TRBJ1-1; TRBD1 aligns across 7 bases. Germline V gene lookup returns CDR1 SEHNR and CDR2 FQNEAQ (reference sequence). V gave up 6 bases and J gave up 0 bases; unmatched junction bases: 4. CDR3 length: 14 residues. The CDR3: CASRPTGMNTEAFF. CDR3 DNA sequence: TGTGCCAGCAGACCGACAGGGATGAACACTGAAGCTTTCTTT.

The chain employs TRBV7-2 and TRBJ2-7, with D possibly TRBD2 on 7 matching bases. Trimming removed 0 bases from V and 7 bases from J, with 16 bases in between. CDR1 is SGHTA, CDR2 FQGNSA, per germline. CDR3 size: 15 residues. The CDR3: CASSLAGAGAQEQYF. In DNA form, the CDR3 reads TGTGCCAGCAGCTTAGCGGGGGCGGGGGCGCAGGAGCAGTACTTC.